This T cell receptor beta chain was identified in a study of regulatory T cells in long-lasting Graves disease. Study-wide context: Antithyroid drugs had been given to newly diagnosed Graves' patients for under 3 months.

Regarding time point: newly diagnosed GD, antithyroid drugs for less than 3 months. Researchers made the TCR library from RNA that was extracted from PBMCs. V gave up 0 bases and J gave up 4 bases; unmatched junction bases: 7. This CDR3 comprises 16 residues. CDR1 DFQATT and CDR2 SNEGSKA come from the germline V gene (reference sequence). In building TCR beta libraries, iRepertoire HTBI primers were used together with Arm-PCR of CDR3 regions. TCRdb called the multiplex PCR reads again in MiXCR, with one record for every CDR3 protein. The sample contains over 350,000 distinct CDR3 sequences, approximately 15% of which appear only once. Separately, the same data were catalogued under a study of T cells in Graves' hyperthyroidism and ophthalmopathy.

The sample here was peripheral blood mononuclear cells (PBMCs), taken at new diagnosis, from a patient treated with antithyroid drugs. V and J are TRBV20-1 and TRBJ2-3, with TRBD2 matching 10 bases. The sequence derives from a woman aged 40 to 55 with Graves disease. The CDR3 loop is CSAREQLAGVADTQYF. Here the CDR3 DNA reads TGCAGTGCTAGAGAGCAGCTAGCGGGAGTTGCAGATACGCAGTATTTT.